This TCR beta chain emerged from a study of glioma-infiltrating T cells after dendritic cell vaccination. Noted time point: after dendritic cell vaccination, including at tumor progression/relapse. Clones were sequenced by immunoSEQ multiplex PCR, and TCRdb holds only the in-frame ones, with some missing. The profile shows 20,000 or so clones, about nine tenths of them singletons. The starting material was blood, obtained after dendritic cell vaccination. This sequence originates from a human donor with glioblastoma.

The CDR3 region is CASSSMGLGGETQYF. The CDR3 DNA sequence: TGCGCCAGCAGCTCAATGGGACTAGGTGGGGAGACCCAGTACTTC. The chain employs TRBV5-1 and TRBJ2-5, with TRBD2 matching 8 bases. Germline V lookup: CDR1 SGHRS, CDR2 YFSETQ. V was pared by 3 bases and J by 5 bases, with 9 bases of the junction left unmatched. This CDR3 has 15 amino acids.